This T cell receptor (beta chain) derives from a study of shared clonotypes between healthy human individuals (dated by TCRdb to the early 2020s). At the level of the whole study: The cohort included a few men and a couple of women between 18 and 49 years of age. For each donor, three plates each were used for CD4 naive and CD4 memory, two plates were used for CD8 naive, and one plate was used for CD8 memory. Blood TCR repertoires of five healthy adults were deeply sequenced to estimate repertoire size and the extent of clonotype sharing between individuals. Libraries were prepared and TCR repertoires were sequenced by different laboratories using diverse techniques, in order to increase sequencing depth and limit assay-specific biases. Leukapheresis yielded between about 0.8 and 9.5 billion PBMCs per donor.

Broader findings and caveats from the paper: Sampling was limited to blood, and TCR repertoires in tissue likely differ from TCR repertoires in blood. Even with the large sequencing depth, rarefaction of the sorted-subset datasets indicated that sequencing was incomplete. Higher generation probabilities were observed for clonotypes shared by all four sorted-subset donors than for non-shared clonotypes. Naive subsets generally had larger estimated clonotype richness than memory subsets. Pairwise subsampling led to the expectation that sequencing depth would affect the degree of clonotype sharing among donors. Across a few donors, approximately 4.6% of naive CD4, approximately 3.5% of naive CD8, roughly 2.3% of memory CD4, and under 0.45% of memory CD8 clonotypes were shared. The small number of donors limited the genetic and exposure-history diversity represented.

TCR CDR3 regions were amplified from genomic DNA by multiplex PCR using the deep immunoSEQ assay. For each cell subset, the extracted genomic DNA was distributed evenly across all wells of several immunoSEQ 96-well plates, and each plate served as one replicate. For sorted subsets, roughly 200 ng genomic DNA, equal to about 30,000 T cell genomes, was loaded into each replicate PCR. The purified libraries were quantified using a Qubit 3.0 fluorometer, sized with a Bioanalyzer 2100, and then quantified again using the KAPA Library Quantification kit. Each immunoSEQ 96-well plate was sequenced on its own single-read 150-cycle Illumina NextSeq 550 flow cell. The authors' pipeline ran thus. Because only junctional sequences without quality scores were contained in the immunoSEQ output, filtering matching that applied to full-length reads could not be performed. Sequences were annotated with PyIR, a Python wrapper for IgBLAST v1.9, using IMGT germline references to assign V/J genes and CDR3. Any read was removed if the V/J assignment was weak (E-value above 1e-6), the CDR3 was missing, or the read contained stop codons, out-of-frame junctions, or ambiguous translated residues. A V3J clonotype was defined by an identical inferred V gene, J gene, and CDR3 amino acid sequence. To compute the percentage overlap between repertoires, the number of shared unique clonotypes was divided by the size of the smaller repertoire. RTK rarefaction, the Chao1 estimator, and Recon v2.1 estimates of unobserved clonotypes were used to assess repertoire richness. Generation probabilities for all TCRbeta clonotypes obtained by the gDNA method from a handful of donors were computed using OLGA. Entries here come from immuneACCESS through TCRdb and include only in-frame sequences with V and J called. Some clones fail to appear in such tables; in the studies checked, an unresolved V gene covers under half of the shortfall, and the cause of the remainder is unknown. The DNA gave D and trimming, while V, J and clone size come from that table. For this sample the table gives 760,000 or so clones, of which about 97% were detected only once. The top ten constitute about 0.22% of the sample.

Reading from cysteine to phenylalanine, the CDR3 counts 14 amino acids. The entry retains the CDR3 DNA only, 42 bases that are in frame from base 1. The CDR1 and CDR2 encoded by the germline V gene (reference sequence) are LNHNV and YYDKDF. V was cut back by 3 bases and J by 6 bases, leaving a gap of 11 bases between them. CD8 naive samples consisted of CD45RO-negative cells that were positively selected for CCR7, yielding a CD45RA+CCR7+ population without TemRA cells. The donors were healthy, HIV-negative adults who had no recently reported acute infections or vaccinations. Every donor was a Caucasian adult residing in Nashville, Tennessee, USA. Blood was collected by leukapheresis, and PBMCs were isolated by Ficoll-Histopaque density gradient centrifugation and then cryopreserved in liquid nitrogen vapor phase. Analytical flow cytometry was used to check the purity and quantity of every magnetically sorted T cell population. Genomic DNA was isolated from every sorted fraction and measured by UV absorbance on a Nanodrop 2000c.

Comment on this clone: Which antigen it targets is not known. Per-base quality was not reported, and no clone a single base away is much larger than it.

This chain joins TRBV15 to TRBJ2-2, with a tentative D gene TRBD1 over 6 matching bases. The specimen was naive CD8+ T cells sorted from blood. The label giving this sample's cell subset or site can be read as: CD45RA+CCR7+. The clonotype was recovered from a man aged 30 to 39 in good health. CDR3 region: CATSSDRYSGELFF. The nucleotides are TGTGCCACCAGCAGTGACAGGTATTCCGGGGAGCTGTTTTTT.